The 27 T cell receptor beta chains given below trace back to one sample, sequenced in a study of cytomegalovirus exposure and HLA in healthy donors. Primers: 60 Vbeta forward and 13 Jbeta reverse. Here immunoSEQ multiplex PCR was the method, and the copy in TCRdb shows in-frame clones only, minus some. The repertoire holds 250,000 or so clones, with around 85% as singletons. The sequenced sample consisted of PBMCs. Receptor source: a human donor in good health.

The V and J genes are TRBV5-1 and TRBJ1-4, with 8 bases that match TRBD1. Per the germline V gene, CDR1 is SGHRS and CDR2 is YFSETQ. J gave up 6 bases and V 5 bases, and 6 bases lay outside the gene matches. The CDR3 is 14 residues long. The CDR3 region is CASRRTGRDEKLFF. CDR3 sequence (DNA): TGCGCCAGCAGGCGGACAGGGAGGGATGAAAAACTGTTTTTT.

CDR3 loop: CASSIPGTSGRNEQFF. The CDR3 DNA reads as TGTGCCAGTAGTATACCCGGGACTAGCGGGAGGAATGAGCAGTTCTTC. V and J are TRBV19 and TRBJ2-1; 15 bases map to TRBD2. The V segment lost 2 bases and the J segment 7 bases; nucleotides outside the gene matches: 3. The CDR3 runs to 16 residues. Germline values: CDR1 LNHDA, CDR2 SQIVND (reference sequence). The complete variable domain, with remaining parts taken from reference TRBV19 and TRBJ2-1, reads DGGITQSPKYLFRKEGQNVTLSCEQNLNHDAMYWYRQDPGQGLRLIYYSQIVNDFQKGDIAEGYSVSREKKESFPLTVTSAQKNPTAFYLCASSIPGTSGRNEQFFGPGTRLTVL.

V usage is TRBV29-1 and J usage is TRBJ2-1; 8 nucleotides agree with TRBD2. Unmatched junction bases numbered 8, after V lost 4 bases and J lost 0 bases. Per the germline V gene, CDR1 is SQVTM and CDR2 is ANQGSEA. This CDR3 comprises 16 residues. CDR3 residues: CSVGEMSGSSYNEQFF. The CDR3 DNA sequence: TGCAGCGTTGGGGAAATGAGCGGGAGCTCCTACAATGAGCAGTTCTTC.

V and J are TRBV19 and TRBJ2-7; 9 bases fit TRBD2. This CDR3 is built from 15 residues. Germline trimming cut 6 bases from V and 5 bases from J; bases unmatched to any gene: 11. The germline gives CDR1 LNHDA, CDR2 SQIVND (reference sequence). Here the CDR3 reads CASRRTGTSFNEQYF. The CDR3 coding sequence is TGTGCCAGTAGGCGTACCGGGACTAGCTTTAACGAGCAGTACTTC.

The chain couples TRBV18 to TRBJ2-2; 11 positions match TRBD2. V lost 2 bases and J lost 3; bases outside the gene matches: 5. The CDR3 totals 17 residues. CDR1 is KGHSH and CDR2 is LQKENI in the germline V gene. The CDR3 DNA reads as TGTGCCAGCTCACCATTAGCGGGAGGGCCTGACACCGGGGAGCTGTTTTTT. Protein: CASSPLAGGPDTGELFF.

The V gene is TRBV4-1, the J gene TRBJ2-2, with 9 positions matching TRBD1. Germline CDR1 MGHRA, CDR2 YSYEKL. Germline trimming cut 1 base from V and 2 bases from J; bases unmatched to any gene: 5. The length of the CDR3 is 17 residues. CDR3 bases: TGCGCCAGCAGCCAAGTGGGACAGGGAGGAAACACCGGGGAGCTGTTTTTT. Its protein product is CASSQVGQGGNTGELFF.

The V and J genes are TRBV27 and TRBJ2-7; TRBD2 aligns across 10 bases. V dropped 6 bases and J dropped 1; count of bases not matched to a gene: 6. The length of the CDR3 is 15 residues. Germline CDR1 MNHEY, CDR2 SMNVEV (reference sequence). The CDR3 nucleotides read TGTGCCAGCAGCCCTCCTAGCGGGAGTTCCTACGAGCAGTACTTC. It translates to CASSPPSGSSYEQYF.

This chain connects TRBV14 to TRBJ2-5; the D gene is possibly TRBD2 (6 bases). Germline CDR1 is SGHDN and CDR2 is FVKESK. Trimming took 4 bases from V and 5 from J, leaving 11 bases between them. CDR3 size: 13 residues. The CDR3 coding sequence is TGTGCCAGCAGCCGTTGGGGGGTGGAGACCCAGTACTTC. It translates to CASSRWGVETQYF.

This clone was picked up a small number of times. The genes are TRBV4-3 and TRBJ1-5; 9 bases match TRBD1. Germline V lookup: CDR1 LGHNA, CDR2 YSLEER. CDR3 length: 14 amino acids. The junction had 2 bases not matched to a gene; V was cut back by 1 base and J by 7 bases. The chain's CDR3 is CASSQGQGDQPQHF. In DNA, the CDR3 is TGCGCCAGCAGCCAAGGACAGGGGGACCAGCCCCAGCATTTT.

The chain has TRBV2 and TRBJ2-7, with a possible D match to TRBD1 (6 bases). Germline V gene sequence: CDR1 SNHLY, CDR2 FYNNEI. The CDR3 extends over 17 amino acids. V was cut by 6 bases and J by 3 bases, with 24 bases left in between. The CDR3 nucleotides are TGTGCCAGCAGCAACAGGGCCGGGACGCGGGCTATCTACGAGCAGTACTTC. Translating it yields CASSNRAGTRAIYEQYF.

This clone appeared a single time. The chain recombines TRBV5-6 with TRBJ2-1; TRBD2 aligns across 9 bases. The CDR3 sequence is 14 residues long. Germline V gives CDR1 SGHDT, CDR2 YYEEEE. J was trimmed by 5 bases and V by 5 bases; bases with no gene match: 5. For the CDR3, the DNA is TGTGCCAGCAGACTAGCGGGCGGAAACAATGAGCAGTTCTTC. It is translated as CASRLAGGNNEQFF.

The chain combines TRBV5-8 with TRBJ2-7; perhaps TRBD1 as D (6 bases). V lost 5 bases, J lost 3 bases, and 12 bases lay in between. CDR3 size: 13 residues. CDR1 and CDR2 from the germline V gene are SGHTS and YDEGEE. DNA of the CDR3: TGTGCCAGCAGTTTCGGGACATTCTACGAGCAGTACTTC. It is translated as CASSFGTFYEQYF. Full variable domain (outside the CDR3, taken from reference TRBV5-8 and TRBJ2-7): EAGVTQSPTHLIKTRGQQATLRCSPISGHTSVYWYQQALGLGLQFLLWYDEGEERNRGNFPPRFSGRQFPNYSSELNVNALELEDSALYLCASSFGTFYEQYFGPGTRLTVT.

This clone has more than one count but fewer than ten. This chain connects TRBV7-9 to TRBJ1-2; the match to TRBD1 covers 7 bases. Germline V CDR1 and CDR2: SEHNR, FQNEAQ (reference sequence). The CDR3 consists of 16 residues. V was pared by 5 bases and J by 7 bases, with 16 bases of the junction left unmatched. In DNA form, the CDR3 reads TGTGCCAGCAGCCAAGGGGGAACAGGGGAGTTTTCTGGCTACACCTTC. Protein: CASSQGGTGEFSGYTF.

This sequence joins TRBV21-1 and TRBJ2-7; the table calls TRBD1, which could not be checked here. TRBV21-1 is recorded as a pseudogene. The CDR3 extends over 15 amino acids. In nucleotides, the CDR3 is TGTGCCAGCACATCAAGGACAGGGACAGGGTACGAGCAGTACTTC. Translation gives CASTSRTGTGYEQYF.

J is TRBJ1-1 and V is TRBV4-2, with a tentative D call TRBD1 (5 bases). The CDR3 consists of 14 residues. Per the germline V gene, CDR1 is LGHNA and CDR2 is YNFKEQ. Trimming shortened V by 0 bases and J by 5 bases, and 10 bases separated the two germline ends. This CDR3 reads CASSQEQGSTEAFF. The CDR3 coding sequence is TGTGCCAGCAGCCAAGAGCAGGGATCAACTGAAGCTTTCTTT.

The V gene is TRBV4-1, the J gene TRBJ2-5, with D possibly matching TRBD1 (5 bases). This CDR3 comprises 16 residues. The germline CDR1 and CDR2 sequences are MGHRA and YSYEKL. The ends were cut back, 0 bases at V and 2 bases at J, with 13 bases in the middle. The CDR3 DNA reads TGCGCCAGCAGCCAAGATCTCCAGGGCGGTCAAGAGACCCAGTACTTC. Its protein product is CASSQDLQGGQETQYF.

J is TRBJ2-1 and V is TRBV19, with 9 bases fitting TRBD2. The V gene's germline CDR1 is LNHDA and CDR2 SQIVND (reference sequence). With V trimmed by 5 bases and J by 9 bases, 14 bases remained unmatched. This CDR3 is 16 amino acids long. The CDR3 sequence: CASSLLRGGRVSEQFF. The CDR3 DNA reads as TGTGCCAGTAGTCTTTTGCGGGGGGGAAGAGTAAGTGAGCAGTTCTTC.

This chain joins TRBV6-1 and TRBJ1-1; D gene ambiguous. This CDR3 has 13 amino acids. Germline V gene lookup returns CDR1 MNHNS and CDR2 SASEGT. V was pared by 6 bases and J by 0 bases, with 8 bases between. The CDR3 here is CASRAVLNTEAFF. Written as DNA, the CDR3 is TGTGCCAGCAGGGCGGTCCTGAACACTGAAGCTTTCTTT.

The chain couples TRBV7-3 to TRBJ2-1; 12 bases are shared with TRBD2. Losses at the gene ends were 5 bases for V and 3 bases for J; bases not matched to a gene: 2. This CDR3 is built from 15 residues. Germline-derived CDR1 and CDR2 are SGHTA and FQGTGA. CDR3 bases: TGTGCCAGCAGCGAGACTAGCGGGAGCTACAATGAGCAGTTCTTC. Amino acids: CASSETSGSYNEQFF.

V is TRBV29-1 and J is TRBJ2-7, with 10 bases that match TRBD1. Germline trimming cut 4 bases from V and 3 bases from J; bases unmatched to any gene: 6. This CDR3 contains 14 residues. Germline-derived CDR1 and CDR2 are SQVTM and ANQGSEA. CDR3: CSVVRDRGGYEQYF. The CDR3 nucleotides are TGCAGCGTTGTGAGGGACAGGGGCGGCTACGAGCAGTACTTC.

The chain's CDR3 is CASSLFGTRETQYF. CDR3 DNA sequence: TGTGCCAGCAGCTTATTCGGGACAAGGGAGACCCAGTACTTC. The chain links TRBV7-2 to TRBJ2-5, with TRBD1 as a possible D gene (6 bases). Trimming took 2 bases from V and 5 from J, leaving 12 bases between them. The CDR3 spans 14 residues. Germline CDR1 SGHTA, CDR2 FQGNSA.

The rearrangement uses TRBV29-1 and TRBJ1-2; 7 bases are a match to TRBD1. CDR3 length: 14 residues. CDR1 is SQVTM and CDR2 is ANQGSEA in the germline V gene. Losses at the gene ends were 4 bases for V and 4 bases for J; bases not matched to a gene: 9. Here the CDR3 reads CSVVSGGPGYGYTF. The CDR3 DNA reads TGCAGCGTTGTTTCAGGGGGTCCGGGCTATGGCTACACCTTC.

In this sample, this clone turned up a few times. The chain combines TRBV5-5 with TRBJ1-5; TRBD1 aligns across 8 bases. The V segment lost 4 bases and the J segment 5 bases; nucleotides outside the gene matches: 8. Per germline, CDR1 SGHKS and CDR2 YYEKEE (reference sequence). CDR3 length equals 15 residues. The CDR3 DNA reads TGTGCCAGCAGCCAAAGGACAGGGTGGGATCAGCCCCAGCATTTT. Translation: CASSQRTGWDQPQHF.

The CDR3: CASSYAYQETQYF. In nucleotides, the CDR3 is TGTGCCAGCAGTTACGCGTACCAAGAGACCCAGTACTTC. This chain joins TRBV6-6 and TRBJ2-5; no firm D call. The V and J ends lost 2 bases and 0 bases respectively, with 4 bases between them. CDR1 MNHNY and CDR2 SVGAGI come from the germline V gene (reference sequence). The CDR3 totals 13 residues.

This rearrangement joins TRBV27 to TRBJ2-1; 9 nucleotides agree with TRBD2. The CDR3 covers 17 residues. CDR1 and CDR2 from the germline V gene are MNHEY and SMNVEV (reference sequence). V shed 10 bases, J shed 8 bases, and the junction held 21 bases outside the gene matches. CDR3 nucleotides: TGTGCCACCCATGGGGGGGTGCGGGCTAGCGGGATCTATGAGCAGTTCTTC. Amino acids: CATHGGVRASGIYEQFF.

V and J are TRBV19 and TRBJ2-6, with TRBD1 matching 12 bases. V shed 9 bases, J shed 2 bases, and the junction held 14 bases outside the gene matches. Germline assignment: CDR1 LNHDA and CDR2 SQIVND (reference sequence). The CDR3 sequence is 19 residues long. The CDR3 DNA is TGTGCCAGCGACACCCGGGGACAGGGGGCTTTGGCTGGGGCCAACGTCCTGACTTTC. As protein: CASDTRGQGALAGANVLTF.

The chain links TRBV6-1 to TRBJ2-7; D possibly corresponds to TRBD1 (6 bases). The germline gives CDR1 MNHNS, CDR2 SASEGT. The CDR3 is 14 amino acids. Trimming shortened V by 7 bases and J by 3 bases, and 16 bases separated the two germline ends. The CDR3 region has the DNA TGTGCCAGCATTTCCCAGCAGGGGCTCTACGAGCAGTACTTC. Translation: CASISQQGLYEQYF.